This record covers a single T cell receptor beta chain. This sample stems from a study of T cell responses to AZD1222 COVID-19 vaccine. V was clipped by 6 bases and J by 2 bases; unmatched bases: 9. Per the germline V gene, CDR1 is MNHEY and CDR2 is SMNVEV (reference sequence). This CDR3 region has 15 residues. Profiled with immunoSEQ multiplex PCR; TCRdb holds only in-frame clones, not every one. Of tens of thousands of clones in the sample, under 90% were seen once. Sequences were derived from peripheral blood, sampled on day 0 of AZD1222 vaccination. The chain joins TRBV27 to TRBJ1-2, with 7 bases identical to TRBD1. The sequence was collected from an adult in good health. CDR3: CASREKTGSNYGYTF. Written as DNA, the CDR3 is TGTGCCAGCAGGGAGAAGACAGGGTCAAACTATGGCTACACCTTC.